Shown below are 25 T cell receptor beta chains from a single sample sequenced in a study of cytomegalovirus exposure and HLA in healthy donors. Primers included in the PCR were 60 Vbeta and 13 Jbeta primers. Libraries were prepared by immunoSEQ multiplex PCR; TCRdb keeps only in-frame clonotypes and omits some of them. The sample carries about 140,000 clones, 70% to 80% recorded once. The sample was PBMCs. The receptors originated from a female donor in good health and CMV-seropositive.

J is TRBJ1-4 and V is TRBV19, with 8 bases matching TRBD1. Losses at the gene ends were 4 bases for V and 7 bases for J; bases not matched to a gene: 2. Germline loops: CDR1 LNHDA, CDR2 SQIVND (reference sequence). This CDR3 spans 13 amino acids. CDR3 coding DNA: TGTGCCAGTAGTACCGGGACAGGTGAAAAACTGTTTTTT. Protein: CASSTGTGEKLFF.

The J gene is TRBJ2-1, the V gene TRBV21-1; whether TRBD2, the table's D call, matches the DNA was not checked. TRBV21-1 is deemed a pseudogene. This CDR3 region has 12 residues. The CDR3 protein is CASKRGGSEQFF. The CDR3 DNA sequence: TGTGCCAGCAAGAGGGGGGGTAGTGAGCAGTTCTTC.

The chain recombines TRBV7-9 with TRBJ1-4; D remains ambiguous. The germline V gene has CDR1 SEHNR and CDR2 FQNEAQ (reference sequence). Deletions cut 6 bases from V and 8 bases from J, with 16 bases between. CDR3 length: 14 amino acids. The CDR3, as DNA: TGTGCCAGCAGGACGGACGGGAGGTTGGAAAAACTGTTTTTT. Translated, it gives CASRTDGRLEKLFF.

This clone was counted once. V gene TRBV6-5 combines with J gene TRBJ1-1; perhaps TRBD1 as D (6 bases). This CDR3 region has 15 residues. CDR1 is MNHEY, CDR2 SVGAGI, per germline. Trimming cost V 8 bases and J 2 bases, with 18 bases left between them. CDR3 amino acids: CASHPPQTGNTEAFF. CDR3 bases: TGTGCCAGCCACCCGCCTCAGACAGGCAACACTGAAGCTTTCTTT.

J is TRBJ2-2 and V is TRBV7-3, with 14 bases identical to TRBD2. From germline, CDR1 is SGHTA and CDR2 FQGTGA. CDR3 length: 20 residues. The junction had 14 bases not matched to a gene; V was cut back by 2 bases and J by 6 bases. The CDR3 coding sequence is TGTGCCAGCAGCTTACTCTCCCCTCTTCCGGGACTAGCGGGAGCCGGGGAGCTGTTTTTT. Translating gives CASSLLSPLPGLAGAGELFF.

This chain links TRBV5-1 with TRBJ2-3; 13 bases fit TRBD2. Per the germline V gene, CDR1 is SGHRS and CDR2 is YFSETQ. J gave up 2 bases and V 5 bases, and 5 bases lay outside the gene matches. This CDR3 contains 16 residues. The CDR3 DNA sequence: TGCGCCAGCAGAACGGGACTAGCGGGGCCCACAGATACGCAGTATTTT. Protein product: CASRTGLAGPTDTQYF.

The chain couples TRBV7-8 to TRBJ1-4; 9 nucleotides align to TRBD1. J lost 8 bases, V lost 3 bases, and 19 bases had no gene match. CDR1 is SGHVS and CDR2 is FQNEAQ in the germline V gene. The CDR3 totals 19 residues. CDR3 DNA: TGTGCCAGCAGCTTGGACGTTTACCCAACAGGGGGCGAGAGGGAAAAACTGTTTTTT. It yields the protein CASSLDVYPTGGEREKLFF.

The CDR3 region is CASSMYQGQGVDQPQHF. In DNA, the CDR3 is TGTGCCAGTAGTATGTATCAGGGGCAAGGGGTGGACCAGCCCCAGCATTTT. This rearrangement joins TRBV19 to TRBJ1-5, with a weak D call TRBD1 (6 bases). V lost 3 bases and J lost 7, with 22 bases in between. Germline loops: CDR1 LNHDA, CDR2 SQIVND (reference sequence). The CDR3 is made up of 17 amino acids.

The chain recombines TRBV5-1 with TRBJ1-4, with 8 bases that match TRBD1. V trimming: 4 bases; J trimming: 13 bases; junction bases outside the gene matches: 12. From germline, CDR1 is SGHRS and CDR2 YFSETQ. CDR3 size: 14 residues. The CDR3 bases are TGCGCCAGCAGCCCCTGGACAGGGTCGGATGGACTGTTTTTT. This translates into CASSPWTGSDGLFF.

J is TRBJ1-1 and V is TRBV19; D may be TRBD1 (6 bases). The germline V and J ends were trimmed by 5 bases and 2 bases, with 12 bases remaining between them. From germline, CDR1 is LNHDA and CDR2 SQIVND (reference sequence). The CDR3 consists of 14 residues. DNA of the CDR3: TGTGCCAGTAGTCACACGGGACACAACACTGAAGCTTTCTTT. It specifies CASSHTGHNTEAFF. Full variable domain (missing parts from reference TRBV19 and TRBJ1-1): DGGITQSPKYLFRKEGQNVTLSCEQNLNHDAMYWYRQDPGQGLRLIYYSQIVNDFQKGDIAEGYSVSREKKESFPLTVTSAQKNPTAFYLCASSHTGHNTEAFFGQGTRLTVV.

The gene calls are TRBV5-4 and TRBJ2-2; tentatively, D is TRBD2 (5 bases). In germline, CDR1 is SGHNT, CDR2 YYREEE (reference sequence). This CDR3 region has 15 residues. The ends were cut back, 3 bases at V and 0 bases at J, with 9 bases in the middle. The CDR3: CASSWETTNTGELFF. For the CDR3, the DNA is TGTGCCAGCAGCTGGGAGACAACGAACACCGGGGAGCTGTTTTTT. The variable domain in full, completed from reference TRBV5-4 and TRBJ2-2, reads ETGVTQSPTHLIKTRGQQVTLRCSSQSGHNTVSWYQQALGQGPQFIFQYYREEENGRGNFPPRFSGLQFPNYSSELNVNALELDDSALYLCASSWETTNTGELFFGEGSRLTVL.

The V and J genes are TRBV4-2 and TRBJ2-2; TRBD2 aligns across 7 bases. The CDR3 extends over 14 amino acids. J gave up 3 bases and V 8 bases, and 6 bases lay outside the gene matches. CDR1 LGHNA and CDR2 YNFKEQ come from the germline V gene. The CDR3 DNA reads TGTGCCAGCGCGGGAGTTCGGGACACCGGGGAGCTGTTTTTT. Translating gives CASAGVRDTGELFF.

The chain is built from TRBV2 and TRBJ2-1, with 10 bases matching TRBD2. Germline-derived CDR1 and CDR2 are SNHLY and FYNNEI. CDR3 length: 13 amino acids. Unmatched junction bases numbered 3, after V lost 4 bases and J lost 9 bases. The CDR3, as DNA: TGTGCCAGCAGTGCAGAGCGGGAGGGTGAGCAGTTCTTC. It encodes CASSAEREGEQFF.

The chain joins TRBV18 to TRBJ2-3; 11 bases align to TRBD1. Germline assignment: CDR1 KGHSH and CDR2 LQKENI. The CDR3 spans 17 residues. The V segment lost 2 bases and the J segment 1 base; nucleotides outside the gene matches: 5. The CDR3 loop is CASSPILGQGGTDTQYF. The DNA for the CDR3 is TGTGCCAGCTCACCAATTCTGGGACAGGGGGGCACAGATACGCAGTATTTT.

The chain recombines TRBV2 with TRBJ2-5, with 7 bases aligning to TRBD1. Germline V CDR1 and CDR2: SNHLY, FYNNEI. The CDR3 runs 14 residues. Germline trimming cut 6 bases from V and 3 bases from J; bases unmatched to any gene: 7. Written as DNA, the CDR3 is TGTGCCAGCAGGGACTGGGACAGTAAAGAGACCCAGTACTTC. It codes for CASRDWDSKETQYF.

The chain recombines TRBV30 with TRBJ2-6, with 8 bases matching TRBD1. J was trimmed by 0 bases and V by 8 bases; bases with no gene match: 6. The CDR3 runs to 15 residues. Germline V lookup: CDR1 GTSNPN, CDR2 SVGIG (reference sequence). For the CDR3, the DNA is TGTGCCCAAACAGGGGGTTCCTCTGGGGCCAACGTCCTGACTTTC. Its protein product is CAQTGGSSGANVLTF.

The chain's CDR3 is CASSPRRGRDTDTQYF. CDR3 nucleotides: TGTGCCAGCTCACCTCGGAGGGGCCGGGACACAGATACGCAGTATTTT. V usage is TRBV18 and J usage is TRBJ2-3, with a weak D call TRBD2 (6 bases). Germline lookup yields CDR1 KGHSH and CDR2 LQKENI. CDR3 length: 16 residues. V shed 3 bases and J shed 2 bases, with 15 bases lying between them.

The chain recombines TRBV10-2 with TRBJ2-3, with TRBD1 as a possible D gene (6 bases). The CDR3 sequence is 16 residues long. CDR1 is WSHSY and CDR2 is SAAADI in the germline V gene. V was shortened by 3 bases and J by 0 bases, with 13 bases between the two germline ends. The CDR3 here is CASSDPRTVSTDTQYF. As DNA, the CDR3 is TGCGCCAGCAGTGACCCTCGGACAGTAAGCACAGATACGCAGTATTTT.

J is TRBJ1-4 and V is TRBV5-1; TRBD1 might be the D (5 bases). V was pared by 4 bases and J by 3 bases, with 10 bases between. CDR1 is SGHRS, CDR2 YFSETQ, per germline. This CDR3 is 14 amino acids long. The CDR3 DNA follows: TGCGCCAGCAGCCCGACAGACCCTAATGAAAAACTGTTTTTT. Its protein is CASSPTDPNEKLFF.

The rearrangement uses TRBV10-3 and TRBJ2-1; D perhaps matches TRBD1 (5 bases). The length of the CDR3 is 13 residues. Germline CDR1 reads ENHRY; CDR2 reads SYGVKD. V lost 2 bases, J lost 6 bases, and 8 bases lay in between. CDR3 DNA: TGTGCCATCAGTGAGCGGCAGGGCAATGAGCAGTTCTTC. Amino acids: CAISERQGNEQFF.

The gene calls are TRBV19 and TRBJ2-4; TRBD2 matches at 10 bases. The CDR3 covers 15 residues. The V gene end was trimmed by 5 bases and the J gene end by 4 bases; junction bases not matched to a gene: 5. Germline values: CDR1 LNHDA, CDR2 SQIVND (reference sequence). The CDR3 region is CASSWLAGEKNIQYF. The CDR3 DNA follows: TGTGCCAGTAGTTGGCTAGCGGGAGAAAAAAACATTCAGTACTTC.

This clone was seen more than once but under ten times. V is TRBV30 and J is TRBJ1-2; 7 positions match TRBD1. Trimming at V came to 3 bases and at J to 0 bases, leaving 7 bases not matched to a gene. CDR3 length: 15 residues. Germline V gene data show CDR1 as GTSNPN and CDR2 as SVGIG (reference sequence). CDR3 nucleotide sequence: TGTGCCTGGAGAGGAGGGGGCACCCCTAACTATGGCTACACCTTC. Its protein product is CAWRGGGTPNYGYTF.

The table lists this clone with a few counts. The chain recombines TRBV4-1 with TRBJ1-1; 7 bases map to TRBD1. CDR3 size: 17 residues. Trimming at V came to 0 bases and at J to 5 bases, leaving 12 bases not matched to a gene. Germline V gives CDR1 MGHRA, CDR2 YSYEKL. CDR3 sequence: CASSQDRQGRGGTEAFF. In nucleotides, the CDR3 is TGCGCCAGCAGCCAAGATCGACAGGGACGAGGTGGAACTGAAGCTTTCTTT.

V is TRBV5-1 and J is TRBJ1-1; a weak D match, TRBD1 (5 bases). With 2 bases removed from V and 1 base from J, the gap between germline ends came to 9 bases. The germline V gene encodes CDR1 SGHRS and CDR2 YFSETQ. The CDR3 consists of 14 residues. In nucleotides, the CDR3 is TGCGCCAGCAGCTTTGGCACAGGGAACACTGAAGCTTTCTTT. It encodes CASSFGTGNTEAFF.

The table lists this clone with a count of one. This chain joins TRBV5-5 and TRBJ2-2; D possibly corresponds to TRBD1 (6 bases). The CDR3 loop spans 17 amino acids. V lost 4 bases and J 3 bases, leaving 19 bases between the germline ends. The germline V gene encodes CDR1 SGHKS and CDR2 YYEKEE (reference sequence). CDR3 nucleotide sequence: TGTGCCAGCAGCAGCACCTGGGGCAGGGGCGACACCGGGGAGCTGTTTTTT. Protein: CASSSTWGRGDTGELFF.